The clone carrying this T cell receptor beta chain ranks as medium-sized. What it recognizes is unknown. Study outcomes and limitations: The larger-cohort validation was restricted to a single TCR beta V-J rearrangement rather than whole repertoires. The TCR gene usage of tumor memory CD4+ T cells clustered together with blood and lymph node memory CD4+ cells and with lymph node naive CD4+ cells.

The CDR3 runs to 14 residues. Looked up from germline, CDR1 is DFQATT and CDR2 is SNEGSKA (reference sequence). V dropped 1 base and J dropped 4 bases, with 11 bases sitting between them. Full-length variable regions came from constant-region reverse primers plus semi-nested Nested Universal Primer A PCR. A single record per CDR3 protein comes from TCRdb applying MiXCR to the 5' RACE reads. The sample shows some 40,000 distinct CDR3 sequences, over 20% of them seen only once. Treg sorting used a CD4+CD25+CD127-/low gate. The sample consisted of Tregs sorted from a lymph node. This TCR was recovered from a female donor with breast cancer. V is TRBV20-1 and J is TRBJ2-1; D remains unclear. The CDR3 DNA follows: TGCAGTGCTAGAGGCCTCAAGGCGTACAATGAGCAGTTCTTC. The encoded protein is CSARGLKAYNEQFF.